Below, 22 T cell receptor beta chains from the same sample are listed, as sequenced in a study of breast tumors, draining lymph nodes, adjacent tissues. The lymph nodes were axillary draining lymph nodes from breast cancer patients. TCRdb processed the multiplex PCR reads anew with MiXCR; each CDR3 protein has one entry. The sample contains 65,000 to 80,000 distinct CDR3 sequences, approximately 19% of which appear only once. The sample comprised axillary lymph node tissue. These receptors came from a female donor with breast cancer. Some clones in this sample may be carry-over from other donors' samples.

This clonotype came up many times. The V call is TRBV6-1, the J call TRBJ2-3; no reliable D call. Germline V gene sequence: CDR1 MNHNS, CDR2 SASEGT. V lost 6 bases to trimming and J lost 1 base, with 5 bases between them. The CDR3 loop spans 12 amino acids. CDR3 protein: CASSWGTDTQYF. CDR3 in DNA: TGTGCCAGCAGCTGGGGCACAGATACGCAGTATTTT.

This clonotype was observed at least ten times. The chain carries TRBV24-1 and TRBJ2-3; 14 nucleotides line up with TRBD2. V gave up 8 bases and J gave up 4 bases; unmatched junction bases: 7. Germline V lookup: CDR1 KGHDR, CDR2 SFDVKD. This CDR3 spans 16 amino acids. Here the CDR3 DNA reads TGTGCCACCACCGGGACTAGCGGGAGTCGGCCAGATACGCAGTATTTT. Protein product: CATTGTSGSRPDTQYF.

Points on this clonotype: A much larger clone lies one base from this, so it may be a read error. Lacking the conserved final phenylalanine or tryptophan, this CDR3 likely reflects a read error. CDR3 nucleotides: TGTGCCAGCAGTTTGCAGGGAACCGGGGAGCTGTTTCTT. Translating gives CASSLQGTGELFL. V and J are TRBV12-3 or TRBV12-4 and TRBJ2-2; D is perhaps TRBD1 (5 bases). This CDR3 is 13 amino acids long. V was pared by 3 bases and J by 5 bases, with 7 bases between.

This clonotype was detected a few times. The chain couples TRBV3-1 to TRBJ2-1, with 8 positions matching TRBD2. Germline CDR1 LGHDT, CDR2 YNNKEL (reference sequence). CDR3 length equals 17 residues. V shed 3 bases and J 3 bases; nucleotides not matched to a gene: 10. DNA for the CDR3: TGTGCCAGCAGCCAGGCCCGATCTAGCGGGCGCTACAATGAGCAGTTCTTC. Its translation is CASSQARSSGRYNEQFF.

This clonotype was seen a single time. This chain uses TRBV9 with TRBJ2-1; 8 bases are a match to TRBD1. CDR3 length: 16 amino acids. The V segment lost 0 bases and the J segment 8 bases; nucleotides outside the gene matches: 10. Germline CDR1 is SGDLS and CDR2 is YYNGEE. CDR3 sequence reads: CASSVVSRTGPDEQFF. The CDR3 bases are TGTGCCAGCAGCGTAGTATCGAGGACAGGGCCTGATGAGCAGTTCTTC.

Many counts were recorded for this clonotype. This chain joins TRBV6-1 and TRBJ2-7; D gene ambiguous. CDR3 length: 13 amino acids. The germline CDR1 and CDR2 sequences are MNHNS and SASEGT. The V end was cut by 1 base, the J end by 3 bases, with 7 bases between. The CDR3 is CASSEDRRYEQYF. CDR3 nucleotides: TGTGCCAGCAGTGAAGACAGACGCTACGAGCAGTACTTC.

The sample holds many counts of this clonotype. The chain joins TRBV9 to TRBJ2-1; 10 positions match TRBD1. Germline loops: CDR1 SGDLS, CDR2 YYNGEE. CDR3 size: 16 residues. V gave up 2 bases and J gave up 2 bases; unmatched junction bases: 4. CDR3 sequence (DNA): TGTGCCAGCAGCGTCACCGGGACAGGGGCCTACAATGAGCAGTTCTTC. This encodes CASSVTGTGAYNEQFF.

As regards this clonotype: A much larger clonotype is one base distant, so this may be a read error. The V gene is TRBV7-9, the J gene TRBJ1-2; D may be TRBD1 (5 bases). The CDR3 covers 15 residues. CDR1 and CDR2 from the germline V gene are SEHNR and FQNEAQ (reference sequence). In nucleotides, the CDR3 is TGTGCCAGCAGCTTAGCGGGTCAGGGAGGGTATGGCTACGCCTTC. Amino acids: CASSLAGQGGYGYAF.

In this sample, this clonotype turned up many times. This chain uses TRBV11-2 with TRBJ2-3; TRBD1 matches 8 bases. Trimming cost V 4 bases and J 5 bases; bases outside gene matches: 11. Germline V CDR1 and CDR2: SGHAT, FQNNGV. The CDR3 has 16 amino acids. The CDR3 DNA is TGTGCCAGCAGCTCCCAGGGGGCCCCTTCCCTAGATACGCAGTATTTT. It specifies CASSSQGAPSLDTQYF.

Of note for this clonotype: This CDR3 is missing its conserved last phenylalanine or tryptophan, likely due to a read error. The J gene is TRBJ2-2, the V gene TRBV10-3; no clear D. CDR1 and CDR2 (germline): ENHRY, SYGVKD. This CDR3 contains 17 residues. With 0 bases removed from V and 1 base from J, the gap between germline ends came to 12 bases. The CDR3 coding sequence is TGTGCCATCAGTGAGTCGATTTCACCCGTGAACACCGGGGAGCTGTTTTCT. As protein: CAISESISPVNTGELFS.

This clonotype was counted at least ten times. The chain links TRBV5-4 to TRBJ1-4; D unclear. This CDR3 region has 15 residues. The V gene lost 4 bases and the J gene lost 0 bases, with 10 bases spanning the gap. Per the germline V gene, CDR1 is SGHNT and CDR2 is YYREEE (reference sequence). The CDR3 here is CASSTPTATNEKLFF. The CDR3 DNA follows: TGTGCCAGCAGCACGCCCACGGCAACTAATGAAAAACTGTTTTTT.

This clonotype showed up many times. V usage is TRBV20-1 and J usage is TRBJ2-3, with 9 bases fitting TRBD2. The V gene's germline CDR1 is DFQATT and CDR2 SNEGSKA (reference sequence). The CDR3 consists of 17 residues. The V and J ends lost 3 bases and 3 bases, in that order; junction bases with no gene match: 13. DNA for the CDR3: TGCAGTGCTAGGGGGGGGGGGCGGCGGGAGGGAACAGATACGCAGTATTTT. This sequence encodes CSARGGGRREGTDTQYF.

The chain combines TRBV10-1 with TRBJ2-1; D assignment may be TRBD1 or TRBD2 (7 bases each). V shed 9 bases and J shed 5 bases, with 11 bases lying between them. Germline CDR1 WNHNN, CDR2 SYGVQD (reference sequence). The CDR3 length is 12 residues. The CDR3, as DNA: TGCGCCAGATCAGGGGGGGACAATGAGCAGTTCTTC. Translating gives CARSGGDNEQFF.

This clonotype was seen ten or more times. V gene TRBV27 combines with J gene TRBJ1-2; D call uncertain. The CDR3 length is 11 residues. V gave up 7 bases and J gave up 8 bases, with 11 bases separating them. Germline CDR1 reads MNHEY; CDR2 reads SMNVEV (reference sequence). The CDR3 coding sequence is TGTGCCAGCAACGGACTCGGGGGCTACACCTTC. Protein sequence: CASNGLGGYTF.

This clonotype was seen at least ten times. J is TRBJ2-1 and V is TRBV6-1, with D perhaps matching TRBD1 or TRBD2 (6 bases each). Per the germline V gene, CDR1 is MNHNS and CDR2 is SASEGT. The germline V and J ends were trimmed by 0 bases and 7 bases, with 16 bases remaining between them. The CDR3 contains 16 residues. CDR3 loop: CASSEAQPGATNEQFF. As DNA, the CDR3 is TGTGCCAGCAGTGAAGCGCAACCGGGGGCGACGAATGAGCAGTTCTTC.

This clonotype was found many times. The J gene is TRBJ2-3, the V gene TRBV6-1; TRBD2 matches 8 bases. The CDR3 consists of 13 residues. Trimming removed 8 bases from V and 6 bases from J; junction bases left unmatched: 7. The germline V gene encodes CDR1 MNHNS and CDR2 SASEGT. CDR3 region: CASCASGWDTQYF. As DNA, the CDR3 is TGTGCCAGCTGTGCTAGCGGGTGGGATACGCAGTATTTT.

This clonotype was observed many times. The chain has TRBV7-9 and TRBJ2-3, with 7 positions matching TRBD2. Germline trimming cut 5 bases from V and 4 bases from J; bases unmatched to any gene: 18. The CDR3 is 18 residues long. Germline lookup yields CDR1 SEHNR and CDR2 FQNEAQ (reference sequence). CDR3 sequence reads: CASSQDTLWLSGSDTQYF. CDR3 bases: TGTGCCAGCAGCCAAGACACCCTGTGGCTTAGCGGGTCAGATACGCAGTATTTT.

This clonotype was counted ten times or more. This rearrangement joins TRBV9 to TRBJ1-6; D gene uncertain. Germline CDR1 and CDR2: SGDLS and YYNGEE. The CDR3 runs to 15 residues. V lost 0 bases, J lost 0 bases, and 4 bases lay in between. The CDR3 DNA reads as TGTGCCAGCAGCGTAGACAGCTCCTATAATTCACCCCTCCACTTT. Its protein product is CASSVDSSYNSPLHF.

This clonotype was detected ten times or more. This CDR3 is CASSLIGGLGELFF. Written as DNA, the CDR3 is TGTGCCAGCAGTTTAATAGGGGGCCTCGGGGAGCTGTTTTTT. The chain has TRBV12-3 or TRBV12-4 and TRBJ2-2; 7 bases agree with TRBD1. The CDR3 sequence is 14 residues long. V trimming: 2 bases; J trimming: 7 bases; junction bases outside the gene matches: 4.

This clonotype has a handful of counts. The chain joins TRBV28 to TRBJ1-2; D possibly corresponds to TRBD1 (5 bases). V gave up 6 bases and J gave up 13 bases, with 24 bases separating them. The CDR3 runs to 14 residues. In germline, CDR1 is MDHEN, CDR2 SYDVKM. The CDR3 DNA reads TGTGCCAGCAGCCCAGGATTTCGGGGCGCCGGGGGCACCTTC. It codes for CASSPGFRGAGGTF.

V and J are TRBV12-3 or TRBV12-4 and TRBJ1-6; D ambiguous. Trimming pared 10 bases from V and 11 bases from J, leaving 30 bases between. CDR3 length: 17 amino acids. The CDR3 is CATSPSDGAVLSAPLHF. The CDR3 region has the DNA TGTGCCACCAGCCCCTCCGATGGTGCCGTGTTGTCTGCACCCCTCCACTTT.

This clonotype was seen only a few times. V is TRBV28 and J is TRBJ2-2, with D maybe TRBD2 (7 bases). Looked up from germline, CDR1 is MDHEN and CDR2 is SYDVKM. The CDR3 extends over 15 amino acids. V shed 8 bases and J shed 3 bases, with 16 bases lying between them. CDR3 protein: CASLPGGPDTGELFF. The CDR3 region has the DNA TGTGCCAGCCTTCCGGGGGGCCCTGACACCGGGGAGCTGTTTTTT.